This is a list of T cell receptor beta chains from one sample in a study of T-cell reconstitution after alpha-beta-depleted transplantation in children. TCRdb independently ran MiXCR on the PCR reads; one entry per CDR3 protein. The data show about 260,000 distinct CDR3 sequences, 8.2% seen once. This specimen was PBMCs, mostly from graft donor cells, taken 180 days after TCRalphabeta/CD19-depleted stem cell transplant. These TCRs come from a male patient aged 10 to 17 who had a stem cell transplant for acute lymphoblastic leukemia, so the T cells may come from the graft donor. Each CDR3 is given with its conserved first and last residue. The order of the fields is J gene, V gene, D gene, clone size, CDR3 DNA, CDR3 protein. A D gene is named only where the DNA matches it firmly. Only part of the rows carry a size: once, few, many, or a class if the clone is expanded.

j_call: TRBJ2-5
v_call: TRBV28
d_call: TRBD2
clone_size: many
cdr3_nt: TGTGCCAGCAGCCTCCTAACGGGACTAGCGCTCGAGACCCAGTACTTC
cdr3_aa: CASSLLTGLALETQYF

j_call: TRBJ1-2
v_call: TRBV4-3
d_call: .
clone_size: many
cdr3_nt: TGCGCCAGCAGCCAAGAGTGGGGTAACTATGGCTACACCTTC
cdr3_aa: CASSQEWGNYGYTF

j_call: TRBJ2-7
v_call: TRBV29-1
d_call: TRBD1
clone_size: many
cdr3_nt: TGCAGCGTTGGGCCAGGGGGAACCTACGAGCAGTACTTC
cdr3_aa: CSVGPGGTYEQYF

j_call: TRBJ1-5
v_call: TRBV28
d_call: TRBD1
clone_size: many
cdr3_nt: TGTGCCAGCAGTTTACCACTTATCCGGGACAGGGCTGTGGGGTGGGGCCAGCCCCAGCATTTT
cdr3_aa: CASSLPLIRDRAVGWGQPQHF

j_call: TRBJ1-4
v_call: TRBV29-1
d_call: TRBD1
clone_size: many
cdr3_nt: TGCAGCGTTGAGGGGGTTCCAGGGGGGAATGAAAAACTGTTTTTT
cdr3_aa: CSVEGVPGGNEKLFF

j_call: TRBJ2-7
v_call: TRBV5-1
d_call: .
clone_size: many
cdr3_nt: TGCGCCAGCAGCTTTGCAACAGGCTACGAGCAGTACTTC
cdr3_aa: CASSFATGYEQYF

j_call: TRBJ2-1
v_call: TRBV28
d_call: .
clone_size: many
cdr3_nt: TGTGCCAGCAGTTTCCCAGCGGACAATGAGCAGTTCTTC
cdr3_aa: CASSFPADNEQFF

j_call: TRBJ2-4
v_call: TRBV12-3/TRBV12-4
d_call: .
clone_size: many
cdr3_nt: TGTGCCAGCAGTTTTCAGGGGCTAGCCAAAAACATTCAGTACTTC
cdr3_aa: CASSFQGLAKNIQYF

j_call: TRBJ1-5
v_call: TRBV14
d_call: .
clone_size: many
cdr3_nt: TGTGCCAGCAGCCATACAGGGTTCAATCAGCCCCAGCATTTT
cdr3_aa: CASSHTGFNQPQHF

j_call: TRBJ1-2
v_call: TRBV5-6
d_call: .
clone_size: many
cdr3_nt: TGTGCCAGCAGCTTGTCCCGGGAGAGAGGCTATGGCTACACCTTC
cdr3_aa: CASSLSRERGYGYTF

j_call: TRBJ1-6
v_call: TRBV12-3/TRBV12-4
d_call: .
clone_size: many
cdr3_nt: TGTGCCAGCAGCTCAGGGCGTAATTCACCCCTCCACTTT
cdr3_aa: CASSSGRNSPLHF

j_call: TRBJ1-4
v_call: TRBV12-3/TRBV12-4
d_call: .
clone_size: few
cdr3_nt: TGTGCCAGCAGTCCTAAGGGTCCCCGAGACAGGTCCCACTATGAAAAACTGTTTTTT
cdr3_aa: CASSPKGPRDRSHYEKLFF

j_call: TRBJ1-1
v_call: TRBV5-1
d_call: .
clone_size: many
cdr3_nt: TGCGCCAGCGGTCCCTGGGGAGGGGACACTGAAGCTTTCTTT
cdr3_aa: CASGPWGGDTEAFF

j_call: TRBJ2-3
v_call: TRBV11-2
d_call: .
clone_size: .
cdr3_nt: TGTGCCAGCAGCTTAGAGGGAACAGGACGAGGCACAGATACGCAGTATTTT
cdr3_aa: CASSLEGTGRGTDTQYF

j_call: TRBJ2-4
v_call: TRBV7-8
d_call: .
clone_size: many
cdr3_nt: TGTGCCAGCAGCTTAGCCTGGACGGTCAAAAACATTCAGTACTTC
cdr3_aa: CASSLAWTVKNIQYF

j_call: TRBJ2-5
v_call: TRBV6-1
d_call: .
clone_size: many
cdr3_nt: TGTGCCAGCAGTGAAAGGGAGACCCAGTACTTC
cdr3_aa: CASSERETQYF

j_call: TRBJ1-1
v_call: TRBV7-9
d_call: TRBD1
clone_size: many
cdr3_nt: TGTGCCAGCAGAACAAACAGGGGTGGGGTTGAAGCTTTCTTT
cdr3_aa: CASRTNRGGVEAFF

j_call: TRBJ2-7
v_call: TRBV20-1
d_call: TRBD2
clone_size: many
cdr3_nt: TGCAGTGCCATGACTACTAGCGGGAGGAGGAACGAGCAGTACTTC
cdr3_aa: CSAMTTSGRRNEQYF

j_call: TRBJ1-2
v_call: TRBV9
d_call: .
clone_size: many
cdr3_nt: TGTGCCAGCAGCGCAAACACAGGATGGGACGGCTACACCTTC
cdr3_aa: CASSANTGWDGYTF

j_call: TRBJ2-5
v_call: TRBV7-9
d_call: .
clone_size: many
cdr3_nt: TGTGCCAGCAGCCGAGGGGGGAGGGGAGAGACCCAGTACTTC
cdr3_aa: CASSRGGRGETQYF

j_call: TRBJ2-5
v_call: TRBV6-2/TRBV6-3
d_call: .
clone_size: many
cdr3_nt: TGTGCCAGCAGTTCCCGGCCAGCCGAGACCCAGTACTTC
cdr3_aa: CASSSRPAETQYF

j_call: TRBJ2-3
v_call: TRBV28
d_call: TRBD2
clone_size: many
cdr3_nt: TGTGCCAGCAGTACCCTAGCGGGATTGAACACAGATACGCAGTATTTT
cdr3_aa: CASSTLAGLNTDTQYF

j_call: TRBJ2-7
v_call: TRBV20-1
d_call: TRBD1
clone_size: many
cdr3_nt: TGCAGTGCTAGAGGTGACAGGGTCCACGAGCAGTACTTC
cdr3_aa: CSARGDRVHEQYF

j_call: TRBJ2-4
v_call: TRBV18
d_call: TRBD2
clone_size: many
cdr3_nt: TGTGCCAGCTCACCACCGGGGGGGGAGTCAGCCAAAAACATTCAGTACTTC
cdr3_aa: CASSPPGGESAKNIQYF

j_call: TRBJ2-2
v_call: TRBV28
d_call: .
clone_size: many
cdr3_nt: TGTGCCAGCAGAAAGGGAGTCACCGGGGAGCTGTTTTTT
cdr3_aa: CASRKGVTGELFF

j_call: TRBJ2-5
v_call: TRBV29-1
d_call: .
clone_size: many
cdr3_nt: TGCAGCGTTGGGGGCAGCTCCCGAACGACCCAGTACTTC
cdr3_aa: CSVGGSSRTTQYF

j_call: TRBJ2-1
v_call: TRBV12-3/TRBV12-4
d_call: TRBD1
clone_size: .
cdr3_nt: TGTGCCAGCAGAATTAGCCCCGTCCCACAGGGGGCCCACGACAATGAGCAGTTCTTC
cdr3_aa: CASRISPVPQGAHDNEQFF

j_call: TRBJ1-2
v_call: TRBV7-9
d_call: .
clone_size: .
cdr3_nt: TGTGCCAGCAGCTTATTCGGCTACACCTTC
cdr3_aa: CASSLFGYTF

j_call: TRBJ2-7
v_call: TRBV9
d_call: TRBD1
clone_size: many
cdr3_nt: TGTGCCAGCAGCGCCGGGACAGGGGCCCACGAGCAGTACTTC
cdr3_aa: CASSAGTGAHEQYF

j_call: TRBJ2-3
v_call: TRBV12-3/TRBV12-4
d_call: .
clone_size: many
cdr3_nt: TGTGCCAGCTTTTGGAGCACAGATACGCAGTATTTT
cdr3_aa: CASFWSTDTQYF

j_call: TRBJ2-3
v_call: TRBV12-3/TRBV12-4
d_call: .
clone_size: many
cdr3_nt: TGTGCCAGCAGTTTTCAGTTCATGACAGATACGCAGTATTTT
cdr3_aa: CASSFQFMTDTQYF

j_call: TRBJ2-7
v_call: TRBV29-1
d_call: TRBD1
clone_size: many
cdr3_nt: TGCAGCGTTGGGGGGACAGTGACTGGCGAGCAGTACTTC
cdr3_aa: CSVGGTVTGEQYF

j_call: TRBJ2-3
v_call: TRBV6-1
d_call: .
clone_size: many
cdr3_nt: TGTGCCAGCAGCCCCGGGACACTGCAACATACGCAGTATTTT
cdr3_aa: CASSPGTLQHTQYF

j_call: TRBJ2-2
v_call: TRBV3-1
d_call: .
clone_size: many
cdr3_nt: TGTGCCAGCAGCTATGAAACGAACACCGGGGAGCTGTTTTTT
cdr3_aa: CASSYETNTGELFF

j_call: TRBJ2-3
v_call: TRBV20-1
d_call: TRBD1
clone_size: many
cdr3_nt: TGCAGTACAAGGGACAGGGTGGCAGATACGCAGTATTTT
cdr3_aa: CSTRDRVADTQYF

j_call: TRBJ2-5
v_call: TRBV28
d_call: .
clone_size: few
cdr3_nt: TGTGCCAGCAGTTCCTTCCGAAGAGGGTATGAGGAGACCCAGTACTTC
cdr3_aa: CASSSFRRGYEETQYF

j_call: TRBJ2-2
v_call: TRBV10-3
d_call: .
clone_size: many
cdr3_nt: TGTGCCATCAGTGAAGGGGCCCCTAACACCGGGGAGCTGTTTTTT
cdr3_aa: CAISEGAPNTGELFF

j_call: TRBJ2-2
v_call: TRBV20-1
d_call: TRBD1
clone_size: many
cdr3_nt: TGCAGTGCTCCACGGGACAGGGGATCCGGGGAGCTGTTTTTT
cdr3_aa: CSAPRDRGSGELFF

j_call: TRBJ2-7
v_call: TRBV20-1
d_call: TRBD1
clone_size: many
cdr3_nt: TGCAGTGCGGCCTGGACAGGGACCTCCTACGAGCAGTACTTC
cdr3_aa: CSAAWTGTSYEQYF

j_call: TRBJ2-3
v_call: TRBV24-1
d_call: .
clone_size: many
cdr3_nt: TGTGCCACCAGTGATCAGGGGTTAGGTACAGATACGCAGTATTTT
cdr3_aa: CATSDQGLGTDTQYF

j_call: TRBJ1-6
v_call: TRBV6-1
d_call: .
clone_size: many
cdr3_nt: TGTGCCAGCAGTACAACGTCCTATAATTCACCCCTCCACTTT
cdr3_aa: CASSTTSYNSPLHF

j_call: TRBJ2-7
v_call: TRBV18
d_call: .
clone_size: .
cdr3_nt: TGTGCCAGCTCACCTCAACAGGGCTACGAGCAGTACTTC
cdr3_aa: CASSPQQGYEQYF

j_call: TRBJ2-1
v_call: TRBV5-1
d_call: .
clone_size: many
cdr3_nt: TGCGCCAGCAGCGTAGGGGGGAACTACAATGAGCAGTTCTTC
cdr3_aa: CASSVGGNYNEQFF

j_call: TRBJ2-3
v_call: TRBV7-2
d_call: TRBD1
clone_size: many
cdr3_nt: TGTGCCAGCAGCTTAGCGCTGGCAGGGGGCAGGACAGATACGCAGTATTTT
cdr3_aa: CASSLALAGGRTDTQYF

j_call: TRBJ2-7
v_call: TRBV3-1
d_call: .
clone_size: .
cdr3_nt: TGTGCCAGCAGCCAGGGTGGGTCCCCGGGCCGAAGCTCCTACGAGCAGTACTTC
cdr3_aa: CASSQGGSPGRSSYEQYF

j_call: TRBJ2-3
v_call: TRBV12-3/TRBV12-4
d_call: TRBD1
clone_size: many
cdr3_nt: TGTGCCAGCAGACCCGGGACAGGGGCAAACACAGATACGCAGTATTTT
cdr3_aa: CASRPGTGANTDTQYF

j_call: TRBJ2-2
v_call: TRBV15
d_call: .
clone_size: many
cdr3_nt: TGTGCCACCAGCAGAGTGTTGGACACCGGGGAGCTGTTTTTT
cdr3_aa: CATSRVLDTGELFF